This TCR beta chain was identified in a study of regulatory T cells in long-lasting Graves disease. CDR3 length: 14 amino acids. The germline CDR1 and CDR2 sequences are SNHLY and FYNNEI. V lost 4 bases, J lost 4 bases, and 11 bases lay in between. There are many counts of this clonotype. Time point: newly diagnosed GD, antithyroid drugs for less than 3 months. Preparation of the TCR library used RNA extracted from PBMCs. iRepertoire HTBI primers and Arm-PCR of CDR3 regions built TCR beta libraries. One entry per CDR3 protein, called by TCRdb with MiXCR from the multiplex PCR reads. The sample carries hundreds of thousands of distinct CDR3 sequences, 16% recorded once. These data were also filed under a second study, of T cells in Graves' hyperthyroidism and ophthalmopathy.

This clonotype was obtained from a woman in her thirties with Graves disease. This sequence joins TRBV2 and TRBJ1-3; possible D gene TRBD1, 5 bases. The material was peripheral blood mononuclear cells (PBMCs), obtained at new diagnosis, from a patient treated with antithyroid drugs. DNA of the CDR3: TGTGCCAGCAGTGCAGGGCCAAAGGGAAACACCATATATTTT. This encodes CASSAGPKGNTIYF.